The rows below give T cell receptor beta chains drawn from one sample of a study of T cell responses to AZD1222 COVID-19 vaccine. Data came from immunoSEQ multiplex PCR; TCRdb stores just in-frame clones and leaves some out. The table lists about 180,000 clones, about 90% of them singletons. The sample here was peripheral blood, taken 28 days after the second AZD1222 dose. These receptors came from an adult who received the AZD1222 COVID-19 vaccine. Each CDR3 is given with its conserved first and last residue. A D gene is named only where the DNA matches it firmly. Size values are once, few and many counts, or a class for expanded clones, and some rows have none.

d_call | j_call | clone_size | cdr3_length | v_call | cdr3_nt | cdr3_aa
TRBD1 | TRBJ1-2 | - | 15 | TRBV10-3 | TGTGCCATCAGTGACCAGGGTCAGGGGGCATATGGCTACACCTTC | CAISDQGQGAYGYTF
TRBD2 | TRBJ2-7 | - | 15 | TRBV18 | TGTGCCAGCTCAGAGGGACTAGCGGACTCCTACGAGCAGTACTTC | CASSEGLADSYEQYF
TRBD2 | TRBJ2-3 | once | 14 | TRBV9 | TGTGCCAGCAGCACTAGCGGGGGGTTAGATACGCAGTATTTT | CASSTSGGLDTQYF
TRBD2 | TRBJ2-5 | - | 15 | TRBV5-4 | TGTGCCAGCAGCCCAGGGACTAGCGGCCAAGAGACCCAGTACTTC | CASSPGTSGQETQYF
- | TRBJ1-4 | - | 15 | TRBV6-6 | TGTGCCAGCACAGATGGGGGTGCAACTAATGAAAAACTGTTTTTT | CASTDGGATNEKLFF
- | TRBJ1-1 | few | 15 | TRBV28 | TGTGCCAGCAGTTTTCGCACATTCAGATCCACTGAAGCTTTCTTT | CASSFRTFRSTEAFF
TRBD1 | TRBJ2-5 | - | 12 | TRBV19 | TGTGCCAGCGGGACAGGGGGAGAGACCCAGTACTTC | CASGTGGETQYF
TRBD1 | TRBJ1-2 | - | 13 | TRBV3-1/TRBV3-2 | TGTGCCAGCAGCAAAGGGACAGGGAGCGGCTACACCTTC | CASSKGTGSGYTF
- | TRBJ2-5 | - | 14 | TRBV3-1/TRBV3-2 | TGTGCCAGCAGCCCCAGGACTGGGGGAAAGACCCAGTACTTC | CASSPRTGGKTQYF
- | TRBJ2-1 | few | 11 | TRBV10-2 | TGCGCCAGCAGTGAATACAATGAGCAGTTCTTC | CASSEYNEQFF
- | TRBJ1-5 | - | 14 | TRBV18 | TGTGCCAGCTCACCATCTGGGGCCAATCAGCCCCAGCATTTT | CASSPSGANQPQHF
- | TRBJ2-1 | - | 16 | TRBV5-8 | TGTGCCAGCAGCTTGAAGACTTTCCGTTCCTACAATGAGCAGTTCTTC | CASSLKTFRSYNEQFF
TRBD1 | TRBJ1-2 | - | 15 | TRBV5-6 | TGTGCCAGCAGCGCAGGACAGGGTTTTAGTGGTGGCTACACCTTC | CASSAGQGFSGGYTF
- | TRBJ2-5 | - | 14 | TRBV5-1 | TGCGCCAGCCGCACCCCCCCTCCGGGGGAGACCCAGTACTTC | CASRTPPPGETQYF
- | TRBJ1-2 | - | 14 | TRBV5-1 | TGCGCCAGCAGCTTACAGGGAGGTAACTATGGCTACACCTTC | CASSLQGGNYGYTF
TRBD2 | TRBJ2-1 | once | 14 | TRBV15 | TGTGCCACCAGCAGAGATCCGGGGGGCAATGAGCAGTTCTTC | CATSRDPGGNEQFF
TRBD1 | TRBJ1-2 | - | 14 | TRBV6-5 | TGTGCCAGCAGTTACGGTGGACAGGGGTGGGGCTACACCTTC | CASSYGGQGWGYTF
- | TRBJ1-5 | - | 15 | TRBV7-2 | TGTGCCAGCAGCTTAGTGGCTGGGAGCAATCAGCCCCAGCATTTT | CASSLVAGSNQPQHF
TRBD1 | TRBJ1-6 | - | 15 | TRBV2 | TGTGCCAGCAACCGCGACAGGGGGGGAAATTCACCCCTCCACTTT | CASNRDRGGNSPLHF
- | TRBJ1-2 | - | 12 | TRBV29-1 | TGCAGCGTTGAAGTACAGGGCTATGGCTACACCTTC | CSVEVQGYGYTF
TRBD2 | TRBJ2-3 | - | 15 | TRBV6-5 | TGTGCCAGCAGTTTGACTAGCGGGGTCACAGATACGCAGTATTTT | CASSLTSGVTDTQYF
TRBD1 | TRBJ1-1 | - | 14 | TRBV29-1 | TGCAGCGTTGTTCAGGGGGTAATGAACACTGAAGCTTTCTTT | CSVVQGVMNTEAFF
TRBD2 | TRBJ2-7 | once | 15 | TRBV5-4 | TGTGCCAGCAGCTCCCGGGCTAGCGGGGGGGCCGAGCAGTACTTC | CASSSRASGGAEQYF
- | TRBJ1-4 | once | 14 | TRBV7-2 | TGTGCCAGCAGCTTAGACAGGACACATGAAAAACTGTTTTTT | CASSLDRTHEKLFF
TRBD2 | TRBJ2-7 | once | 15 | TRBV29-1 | TGCAGCGTGACTAGCGGGGTGCTTGAATCCTACGAGCAGTACTTC | CSVTSGVLESYEQYF
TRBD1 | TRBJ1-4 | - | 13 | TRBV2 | TGTGCCAGCAGCCCGGACAGGGGGGAAAAACTGTTTTTT | CASSPDRGEKLFF
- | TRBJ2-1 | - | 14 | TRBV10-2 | TGCGCCAGCGGCCGAGATGAGCGTCCCAATGAGCAGTTCTTC | CASGRDERPNEQFF
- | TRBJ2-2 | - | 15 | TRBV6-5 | TGTGCCAGCAGTCGGGCCATCAAAAACACCGGGGAGCTGTTTTTT | CASSRAIKNTGELFF
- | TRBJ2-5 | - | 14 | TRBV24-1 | TGTGCCACCTCACGGTCGGACCTCCAAGAGACCCAGTACTTC | CATSRSDLQETQYF
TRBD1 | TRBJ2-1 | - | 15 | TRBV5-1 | TGCGCCAGCAGCTTGACAGGGGCGTTCTACAATGAGCAGTTCTTC | CASSLTGAFYNEQFF
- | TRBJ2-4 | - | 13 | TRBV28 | TGTGCCAGCAGCCTCGGGCAGGGACACATTCAGTACTTC | CASSLGQGHIQYF
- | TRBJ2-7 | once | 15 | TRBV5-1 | TGCGCCAGCAGCTTGGCCGGGCAGGGCCCCTACGAGCAGTACTTC | CASSLAGQGPYEQYF
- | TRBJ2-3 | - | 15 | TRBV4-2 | TGTGCCAGCAGCCAAGAATGGGGGGCGGAAGATACGCAGTATTTT | CASSQEWGAEDTQYF
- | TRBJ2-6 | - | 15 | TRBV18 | TGTGCCAGCTCACCAGGGGGGCCTGGGGCCAACGTCCTGACTTTC | CASSPGGPGANVLTF
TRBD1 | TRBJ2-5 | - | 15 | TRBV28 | TGTGCCAGCAGTTTAAGACAGGGGGCTTGGGAGACCCAGTACTTC | CASSLRQGAWETQYF
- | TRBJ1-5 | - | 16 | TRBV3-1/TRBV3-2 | TGTGCCAGCAGCCAAGATCCCGGGGTGCCTCTTCAGCCCCAGCATTTT | CASSQDPGVPLQPQHF
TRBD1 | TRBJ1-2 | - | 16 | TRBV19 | TGTGCCAGTAGTATCCGACGGGACAGGGGATTGGGTGGCTACACCTTC | CASSIRRDRGLGGYTF
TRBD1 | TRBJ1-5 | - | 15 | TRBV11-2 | TGTGCCAGCAGCACGACAGGGGGCCAGGCTCAGCCCCAGCATTTT | CASSTTGGQAQPQHF
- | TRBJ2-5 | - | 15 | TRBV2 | TGTGCCAGCAGTGGGTTACGGAGCAGAGAAGAGACCCAGTACTTC | CASSGLRSREETQYF
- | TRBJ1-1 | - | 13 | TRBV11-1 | TGTGCCAGCAGCCGCTTGAGAGGGACTGAAGCTTTCTTT | CASSRLRGTEAFF
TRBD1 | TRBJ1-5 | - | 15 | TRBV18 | TGTGCCAGCTCACCAGGGACAGGGACCCACCAGCCCCAGCATTTT | CASSPGTGTHQPQHF
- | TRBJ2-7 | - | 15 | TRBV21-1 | TGTGCCAGCAGCCCCTGGGGCAGGCAGATCTACGAGCAGTACTTC | CASSPWGRQIYEQYF
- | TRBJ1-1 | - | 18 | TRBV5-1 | TGCGCCAGCAGCTTGAAGGGGGTCCCCAGTTCCATGAACACTGAAGCTTTCTTT | CASSLKGVPSSMNTEAFF
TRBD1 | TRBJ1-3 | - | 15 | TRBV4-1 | TGCGCCAGCAGCCCGGACAGGGGGACAGGAAACACCATATATTTT | CASSPDRGTGNTIYF
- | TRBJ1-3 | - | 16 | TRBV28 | TGTGCCAGCAGTTTGAACCAGGGGCCTTCTGGAAACACCATATATTTT | CASSLNQGPSGNTIYF
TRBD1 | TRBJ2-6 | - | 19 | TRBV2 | TGTGCCAGCAGTGAAGCGCTTGGGGACAGCCTCTCTGGGGCCAACGTCCTGACTTTC | CASSEALGDSLSGANVLTF
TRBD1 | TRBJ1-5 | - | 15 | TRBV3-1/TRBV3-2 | TGTGCCAGCAGCCTTGGACAGGGGGCATCTCAGCCCCAGCATTTT | CASSLGQGASQPQHF
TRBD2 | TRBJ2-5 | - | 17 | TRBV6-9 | TGTGCCAGCAGTGACCGCCGGCTAGCGGGAATGGGAGAGACCCAGTACTTC | CASSDRRLAGMGETQYF
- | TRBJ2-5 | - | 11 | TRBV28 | TGTGCCAGCAGTTCTTATGGCTCCCAGTACTTC | CASSSYGSQYF
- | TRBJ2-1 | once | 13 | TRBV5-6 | TGTGCCAGCAGCTTCACTAACTACAATGAGCAGTTCTTC | CASSFTNYNEQFF